This T cell receptor (beta chain) was retrieved from a study of cytomegalovirus exposure and HLA in healthy donors. PCR primers comprised 60 Vbeta and 13 Jbeta primers. Sequencing was performed with immunoSEQ multiplex PCR; in TCRdb, only in-frame clones are kept and a portion is missing. The sample consists of some 91,000 clones, roughly 80% of them appearing once. Trimming took 4 bases from V and 4 from J; bases not matched to a gene: 6. The germline gives CDR1 MGHDK, CDR2 SYGVNS. There are 15 residues in the CDR3. Turning to this clone: Its antigen remains unidentified.

General study results and limits: A missense variant in DCLRE1C was later tied to TCR beta V- and J-gene trimming. Follow-up analysis found HLA locus-dependent TCR association rates, highest for DRB1 and lowest for HLA-C. Listed as cytomegalovirus-associated were more than 150 TCR beta chains.

The rearrangement joins TRBV25-1 to TRBJ2-1; 8 bases line up with TRBD1. Sequences were obtained from PBMCs. The source of this sequence is a middle-aged man in good health and CMV-seropositive. The CDR3 sequence: CASSVTGQDYNEQFF. As DNA, the CDR3 is TGTGCCAGCAGTGTAACGGGACAGGATTACAATGAGCAGTTCTTC.